Below are 18 T cell receptor beta chains sequenced from a single sample in a study of blood T cell repertoires in COVID-19. Assay used: immunoSEQ multiplex PCR; TCRdb lists only in-frame clones, some missing. The table has some 150,000 clones, more than 80% seen once. The sequenced sample was peripheral blood. The receptors shown here come from a human donor in a cohort sampled during active COVID-19.

This chain uses TRBV9 with TRBJ1-1, with 8 positions matching TRBD1. CDR1 and CDR2 from the germline V gene are SGDLS and YYNGEE. V lost 0 bases, J lost 1 base, and 2 bases stayed unmatched. This CDR3 is built from 15 residues. CDR3 DNA sequence: TGTGCCAGCAGCGTAGGAGGGACAGGGAACACTGAAGCTTTCTTT. It translates to CASSVGGTGNTEAFF.

This chain links TRBV7-8 with TRBJ1-5; 11 bases are shared with TRBD1. Per the germline V gene, CDR1 is SGHVS and CDR2 is FQNEAQ. After removal of 3 bases from V and 0 bases from J, the junction contained 4 bases not matched to a gene. CDR3 size: 17 residues. CDR3 residues: CASSFGTGGLSNQPQHF. As DNA, the CDR3 is TGTGCCAGCAGCTTTGGGACAGGGGGACTTAGCAATCAGCCCCAGCATTTT.

The V and J genes are TRBV18 and TRBJ1-4; D remains ambiguous. Trimming pared 2 bases from V and 7 bases from J, leaving 8 bases between. The CDR3 has 13 residues. Looked up from germline, CDR1 is KGHSH and CDR2 is LQKENI. The CDR3 nucleotides are TGTGCCAGCTCACCAATAGAGGGTGAAAAACTGTTTTTT. Its translation is CASSPIEGEKLFF.

This clone was found once. The rearrangement links TRBV12-2 to TRBJ2-1; TRBD2, the D gene given by the table, was not confirmed from the DNA. TRBV12-2 has pseudogene status. CDR3 size: 17 residues. CDR3 sequence: CASRPWWAGVPYNEQFF. The CDR3 DNA sequence: TGTGCAAGTCGCCCGTGGTGGGCGGGAGTCCCCTACAATGAGCAGTTCTTC.

CDR3 region: CASSLRDRGLGNTIYF. The CDR3, as DNA: TGTGCCAGCAGCTTAAGGGACAGGGGGCTCGGAAACACCATATATTTT. This chain joins TRBV7-8 and TRBJ1-3; the match to TRBD1 covers 12 bases. From germline, CDR1 is SGHVS and CDR2 FQNEAQ. This CDR3 is 16 amino acids long. V dropped 2 bases and J dropped 4; count of bases not matched to a gene: 3. The full variable domain, with the rest looked up from reference TRBV7-8 and TRBJ1-3, is GAGVSQSPRYKVAKRGQDVALRCDPISGHVSLFWYQQALGQGPEFLTYFQNEAQLDKSGLPSDRFFAERPEGSVSTLKIQRTQQEDSAVYLCASSLRDRGLGNTIYFGEGSWLTVV.

The rearrangement joins TRBV30 to TRBJ1-5; 7 nucleotides line up with TRBD1. This CDR3 comprises 14 residues. J was trimmed by 6 bases and V by 3 bases; bases with no gene match: 8. In germline, CDR1 is GTSNPN, CDR2 SVGIG (reference sequence). CDR3 in amino acids: CAWSTRGTFQPQHF. For the CDR3, the DNA is TGTGCCTGGAGCACCAGGGGGACGTTTCAGCCCCAGCATTTT.

There are many counts of this clone. The genes are TRBV7-6 and TRBJ1-1; D is undetermined. The V end was cut by 5 bases, the J end by 11 bases, with 15 bases between. Germline V gene sequence: CDR1 SGHVS, CDR2 FNYEAQ. The CDR3 is 12 residues long. The CDR3 DNA sequence: TGTGCCAGCAGCCCACCATCCCTTCGGGCTTTCTTT. This gives the protein CASSPPSLRAFF.

The chain employs TRBV7-8 and TRBJ2-1; the match to TRBD2 covers 9 bases. In germline, CDR1 is SGHVS, CDR2 FQNEAQ. The length of the CDR3 is 16 residues. The J segment lost 7 bases and the V segment lost 1 base, leaving 8 bases of the junction unmatched. CDR3 protein: CASSLEGSSGRNEQFF. CDR3 nucleotides: TGTGCCAGCAGCTTAGAGGGCAGTAGCGGGAGAAATGAGCAGTTCTTC.

V and J are TRBV11-1 and TRBJ2-2; D is unclear. V lost 2 bases, J lost 2 bases, and 6 bases lay in between. CDR1 is SGHAT, CDR2 FQDESV, per germline (reference sequence). The CDR3 loop spans 14 amino acids. The CDR3 loop is CASSLRQNTGELFF. As DNA, the CDR3 is TGTGCCAGCAGCTTACGACAAAACACCGGGGAGCTGTTTTTT.

The CDR3 is CATSEGGRSGQETQYF. CDR3 bases: TGTGCCACCAGTGAGGGAGGCAGGTCCGGCCAAGAGACCCAGTACTTC. V usage is TRBV24-1 and J usage is TRBJ2-5; tentatively, D is TRBD2 (6 bases). The V and J ends lost 4 bases and 1 base respectively, with 15 bases between them. CDR1 is KGHDR and CDR2 is SFDVKD in the germline V gene. The CDR3 is 16 amino acids.

V usage is TRBV7-2 and J usage is TRBJ1-3, with D uncertain. CDR3 length: 15 residues. Germline loops: CDR1 SGHTA, CDR2 FQGNSA. V was cut by 5 bases and J by 4 bases, with 15 bases left in between. The CDR3 DNA reads as TGTGCCAGCAGCCCCGCCGCCGGTGCAGGAAACACCATATATTTT. This gives the protein CASSPAAGAGNTIYF.

The chain has TRBV7-2 and TRBJ2-3, with 9 bases fitting TRBD2. V dropped 4 bases and J dropped 1; count of bases not matched to a gene: 3. This CDR3 comprises 15 residues. The germline V gene encodes CDR1 SGHTA and CDR2 FQGNSA. The CDR3 is CASSYTSGRTDTQYF. The CDR3 coding sequence is TGTGCCAGCAGCTACACTAGCGGGCGCACAGATACGCAGTATTTT.

This rearrangement joins TRBV28 to TRBJ1-3; a weak D match, TRBD1 (6 bases). V dropped 2 bases and J dropped 5 bases, with 13 bases sitting between them. The CDR3 loop spans 15 amino acids. Germline assignment: CDR1 MDHEN and CDR2 SYDVKM. The CDR3 loop is CASSLKKGGRNTIYF. CDR3 bases: TGTGCCAGCAGTTTAAAAAAGGGGGGGCGAAACACCATATATTTT.

This clone appeared a few times. This chain connects TRBV27 to TRBJ2-7; 7 bases agree with TRBD1. This CDR3 is 15 amino acids long. Germline assignment: CDR1 MNHEY and CDR2 SMNVEV (reference sequence). V lost 2 bases, J lost 4 bases, and 8 bases stayed unmatched. Here the CDR3 reads CASSLRGQGGYEQYF. CDR3 nucleotides: TGTGCCAGCAGTTTAAGGGGGCAGGGCGGGTACGAGCAGTACTTC.

The chain recombines TRBV27 with TRBJ1-4; 8 nucleotides agree with TRBD1. Germline-derived CDR1 and CDR2 are MNHEY and SMNVEV (reference sequence). The CDR3 contains 14 residues. The V segment lost 5 bases and the J segment 4 bases; nucleotides outside the gene matches: 3. The CDR3 loop is CASSRQGFNEKLFF. CDR3 DNA sequence: TGTGCCAGCAGTCGACAGGGGTTTAATGAAAAACTGTTTTTT.

There are a few counts of this clone. This rearrangement joins TRBV11-1 to TRBJ1-1; D remains ambiguous. Trimming left V 11 bases short and J 3 bases short, with 10 bases between. Germline V gene sequence: CDR1 SGHAT, CDR2 FQDESV (reference sequence). This CDR3 has 11 amino acids. CDR3 residues: CAAGSDTEAFF. CDR3 DNA: TGTGCCGCGGGAAGTGACACTGAAGCTTTCTTT.

This chain uses TRBV9 with TRBJ1-2; D gene unclear. CDR3 length: 15 amino acids. Looked up from germline, CDR1 is SGDLS and CDR2 is YYNGEE. The V and J ends lost 0 bases and 0 bases respectively, with 9 bases between them. The CDR3 coding sequence is TGTGCCAGCAGCGTAGGTAGAGGCACTAACTATGGCTACACCTTC. Translation: CASSVGRGTNYGYTF. The whole variable domain, filled in from reference TRBV9 and TRBJ1-2, reads DSGVTQTPKHLITATGQRVTLRCSPRSGDLSVYWYQQSLDQGLQFLIQYYNGEERAKGNILERFSAQQFPDLHSELNLSSLELGDSALYFCASSVGRGTNYGYTFGSGTRLTVV.

This chain uses TRBV11-2 with TRBJ1-1, with D maybe TRBD1 (6 bases). In germline, CDR1 is SGHAT, CDR2 FQNNGV. Trimming took 3 bases from V and 0 from J, leaving 17 bases between them. The CDR3 contains 17 residues. The CDR3, as DNA: TGTGCCAGCAGCTTTAGGGCAGGGGAAGGCATGAACACTGAAGCTTTCTTT. Its protein product is CASSFRAGEGMNTEAFF.